The present entry profiles one T cell receptor beta chain with its context. Its antigen is not identified. For TCRbeta, the library was prepared with unique molecular identifiers. Via MiXCR, TCRdb re-called the PCR reads, giving one row per CDR3 protein. The sample yields some 840,000 distinct CDR3 sequences, 16% seen once. This sample is part of a study of T-cell reconstitution after alpha-beta-depleted transplantation in children. Whole-study findings and limits: There were reportedly several hundred expanded graft clones from which alpha-beta T cells came about two months after transplant. From surviving recipient T cells and thymic progenitors came the high day-60 TCRbeta diversity observed in some patients. T cells produced anew were the main source of T-cell counts and diversity one year after transplant.

Germline V lookup: CDR1 SGDLS, CDR2 YYNGEE. Trimming took 1 base from V and 5 from J; bases not matched to a gene: 5. The CDR3 sequence is 14 residues long. This chain uses TRBV9 with TRBJ2-5, with 7 bases matching TRBD1. The TCR originated in a male patient younger than 18 who had a stem cell transplant for acute lymphoblastic leukemia, so the T cells may come from the graft donor. Specimen: PBMCs, mostly from graft donor cells, collected 360 days after TCRalphabeta/CD19-depleted stem cell transplant. CDR3 loop: CASSVQGVWETQYF. CDR3 in DNA: TGTGCCAGCAGCGTACAGGGGGTTTGGGAGACCCAGTACTTC.